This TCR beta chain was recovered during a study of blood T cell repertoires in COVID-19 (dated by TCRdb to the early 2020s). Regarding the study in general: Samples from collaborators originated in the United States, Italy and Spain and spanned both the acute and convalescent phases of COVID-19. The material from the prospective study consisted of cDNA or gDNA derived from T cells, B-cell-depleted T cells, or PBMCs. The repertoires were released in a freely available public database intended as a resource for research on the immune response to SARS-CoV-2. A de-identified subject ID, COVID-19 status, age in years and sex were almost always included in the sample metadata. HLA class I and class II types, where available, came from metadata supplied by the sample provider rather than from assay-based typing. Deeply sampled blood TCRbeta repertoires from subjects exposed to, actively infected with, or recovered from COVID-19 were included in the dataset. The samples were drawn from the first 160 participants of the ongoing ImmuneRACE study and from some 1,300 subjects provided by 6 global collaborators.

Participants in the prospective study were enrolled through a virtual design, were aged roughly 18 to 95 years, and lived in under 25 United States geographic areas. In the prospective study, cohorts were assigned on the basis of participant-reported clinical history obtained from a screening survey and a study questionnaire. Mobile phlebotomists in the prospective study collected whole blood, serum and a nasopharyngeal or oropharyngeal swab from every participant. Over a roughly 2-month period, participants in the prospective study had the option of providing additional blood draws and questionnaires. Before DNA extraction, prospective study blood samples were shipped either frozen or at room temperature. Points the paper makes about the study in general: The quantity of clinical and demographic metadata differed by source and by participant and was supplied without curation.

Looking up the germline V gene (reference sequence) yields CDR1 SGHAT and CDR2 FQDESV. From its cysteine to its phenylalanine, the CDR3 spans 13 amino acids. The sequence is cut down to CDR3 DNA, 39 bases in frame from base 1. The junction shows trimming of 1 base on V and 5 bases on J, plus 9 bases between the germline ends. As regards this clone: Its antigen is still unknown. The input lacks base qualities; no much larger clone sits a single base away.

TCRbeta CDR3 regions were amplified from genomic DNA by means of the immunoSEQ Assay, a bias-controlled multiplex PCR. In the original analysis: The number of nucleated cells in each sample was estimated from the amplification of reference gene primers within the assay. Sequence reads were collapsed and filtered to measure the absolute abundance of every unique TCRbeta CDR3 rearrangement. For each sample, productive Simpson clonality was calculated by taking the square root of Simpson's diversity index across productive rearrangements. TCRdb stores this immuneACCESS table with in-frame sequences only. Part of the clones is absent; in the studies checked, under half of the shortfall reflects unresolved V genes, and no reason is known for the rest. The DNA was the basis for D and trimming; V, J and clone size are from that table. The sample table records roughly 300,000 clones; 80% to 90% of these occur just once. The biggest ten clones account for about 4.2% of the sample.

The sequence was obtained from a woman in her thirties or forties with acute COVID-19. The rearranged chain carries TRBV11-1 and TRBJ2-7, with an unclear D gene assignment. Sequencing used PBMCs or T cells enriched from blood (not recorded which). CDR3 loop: CASSLGPLDEQYF. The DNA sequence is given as TGTGCCAGCAGCTTAGGGCCCCTTGACGAGCAGTACTTC.